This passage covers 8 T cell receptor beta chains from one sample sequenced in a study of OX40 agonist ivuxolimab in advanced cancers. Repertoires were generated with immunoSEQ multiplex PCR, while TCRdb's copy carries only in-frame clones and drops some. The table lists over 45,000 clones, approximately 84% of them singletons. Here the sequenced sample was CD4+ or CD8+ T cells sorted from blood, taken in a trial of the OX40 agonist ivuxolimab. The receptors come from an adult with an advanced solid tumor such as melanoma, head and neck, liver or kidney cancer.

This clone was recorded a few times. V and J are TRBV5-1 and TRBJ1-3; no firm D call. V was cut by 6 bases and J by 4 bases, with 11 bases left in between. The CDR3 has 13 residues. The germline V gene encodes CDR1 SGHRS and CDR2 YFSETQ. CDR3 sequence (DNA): TGCGCCAGCACCCAAGACCAAGGAAACACCATATATTTT. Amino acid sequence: CASTQDQGNTIYF.

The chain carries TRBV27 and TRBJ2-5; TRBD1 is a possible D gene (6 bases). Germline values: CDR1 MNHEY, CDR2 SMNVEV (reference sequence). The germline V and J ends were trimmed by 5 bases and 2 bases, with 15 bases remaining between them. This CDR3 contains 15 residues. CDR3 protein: CASSLDRRTQETQYF. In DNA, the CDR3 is TGTGCCAGCAGTCTCGACAGGCGGACACAAGAGACCCAGTACTTC.

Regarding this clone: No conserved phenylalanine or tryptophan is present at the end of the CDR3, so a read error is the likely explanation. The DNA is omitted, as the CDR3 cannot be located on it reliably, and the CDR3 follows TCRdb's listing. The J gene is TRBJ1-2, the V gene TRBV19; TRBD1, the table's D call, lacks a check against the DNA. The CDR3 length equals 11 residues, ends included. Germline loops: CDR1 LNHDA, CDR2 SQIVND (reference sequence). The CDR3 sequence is CASSISWTGTL.

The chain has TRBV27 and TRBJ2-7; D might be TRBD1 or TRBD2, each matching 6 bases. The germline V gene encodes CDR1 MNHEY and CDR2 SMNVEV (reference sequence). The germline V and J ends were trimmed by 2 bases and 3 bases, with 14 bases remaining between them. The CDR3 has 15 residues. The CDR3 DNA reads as TGTGCCAGCAGTTTAAAGGGGGGAGAGCACTACGAGCAGTACTTC. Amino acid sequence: CASSLKGGEHYEQYF.

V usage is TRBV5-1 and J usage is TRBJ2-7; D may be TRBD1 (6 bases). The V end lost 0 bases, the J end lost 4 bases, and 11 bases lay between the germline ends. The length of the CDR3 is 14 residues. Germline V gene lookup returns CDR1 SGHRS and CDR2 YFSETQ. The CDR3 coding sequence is TGCGCCAGCAGCTTGGTCCCACAGGGTTACGAGCAGTACTTC. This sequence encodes CASSLVPQGYEQYF.

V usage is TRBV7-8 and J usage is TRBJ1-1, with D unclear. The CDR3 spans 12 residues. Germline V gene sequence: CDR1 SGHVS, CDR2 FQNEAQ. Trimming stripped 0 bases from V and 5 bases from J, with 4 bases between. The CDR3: CASSLAQTEAFF. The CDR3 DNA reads TGTGCCAGCAGCTTAGCCCAGACTGAAGCTTTCTTT.

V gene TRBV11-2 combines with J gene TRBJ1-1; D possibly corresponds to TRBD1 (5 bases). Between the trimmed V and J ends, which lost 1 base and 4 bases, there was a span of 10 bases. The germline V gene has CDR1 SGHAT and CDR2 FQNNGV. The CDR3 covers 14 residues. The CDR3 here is CASSLGGGGTEAFF. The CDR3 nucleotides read TGTGCCAGCAGCTTAGGGGGGGGAGGCACTGAAGCTTTCTTT.

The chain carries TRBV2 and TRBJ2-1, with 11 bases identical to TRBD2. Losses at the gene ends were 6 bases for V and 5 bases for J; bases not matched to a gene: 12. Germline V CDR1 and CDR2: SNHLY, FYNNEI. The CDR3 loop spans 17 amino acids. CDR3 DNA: TGTGCCAGCAGGTCCCCCTATAGCGGGAGGGCTGACAATGAGCAGTTCTTC. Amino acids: CASRSPYSGRADNEQFF.